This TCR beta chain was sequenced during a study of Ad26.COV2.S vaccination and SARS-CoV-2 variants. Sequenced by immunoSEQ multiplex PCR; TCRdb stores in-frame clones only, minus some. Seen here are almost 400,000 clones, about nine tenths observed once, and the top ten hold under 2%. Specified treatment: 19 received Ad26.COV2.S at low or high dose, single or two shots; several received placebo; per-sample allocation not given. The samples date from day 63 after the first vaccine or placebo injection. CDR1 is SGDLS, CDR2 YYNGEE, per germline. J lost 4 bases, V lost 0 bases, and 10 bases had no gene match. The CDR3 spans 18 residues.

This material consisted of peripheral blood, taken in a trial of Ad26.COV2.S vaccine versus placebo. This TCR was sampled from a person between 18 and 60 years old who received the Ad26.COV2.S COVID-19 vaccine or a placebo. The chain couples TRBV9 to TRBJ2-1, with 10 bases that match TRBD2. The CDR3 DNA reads TGTGCCAGCAGCGTAGTAGCGGGAGGCACAGGGCGATACAATGAGCAGTTCTTC. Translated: CASSVVAGGTGRYNEQFF.